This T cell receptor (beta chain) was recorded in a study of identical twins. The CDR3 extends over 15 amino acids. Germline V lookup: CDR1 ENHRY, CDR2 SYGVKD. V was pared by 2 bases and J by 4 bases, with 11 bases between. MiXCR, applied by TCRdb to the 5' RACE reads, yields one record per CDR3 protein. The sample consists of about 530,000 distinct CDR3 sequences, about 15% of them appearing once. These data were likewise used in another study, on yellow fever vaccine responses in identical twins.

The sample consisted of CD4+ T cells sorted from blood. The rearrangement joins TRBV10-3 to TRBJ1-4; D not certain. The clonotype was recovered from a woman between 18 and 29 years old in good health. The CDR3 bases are TGTGCCATCAGTGAGCGGGCGGGTGGTAATGAAAAACTGTTTTTT. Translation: CAISERAGGNEKLFF.